A single T cell receptor beta chain is shown here with its context. Its antigen remains unidentified. These data belong to a study of post-analysis software for immune sequencing data. Included in the TCR beta cDNA libraries were unique molecular identifiers. TCRdb recomputed calls from the PCR reads with MiXCR, one row per CDR3 protein. The sample has roughly 410,000 distinct CDR3 sequences; approximately 38% are singletons. The CDR3 runs 14 residues. Germline V CDR1 and CDR2: MNHEY, SVGEGT. J was trimmed by 2 bases and V by 7 bases; bases with no gene match: 7. Findings and caveats of the study: TRBV5-6, TRBV5-1 and TRBV20-1 were among five TRBV segments more frequent in patients than controls.

The receptor was derived from a girl aged 10 to 17 with multiple sclerosis. Sample: blood. This rearrangement joins TRBV6-2 or TRBV6-3 to TRBJ2-5; 7 bases are shared with TRBD2. The CDR3 sequence: CASIPGGWQETQYF. DNA of the CDR3: TGTGCCAGCATCCCGGGGGGTTGGCAAGAGACCCAGTACTTC.